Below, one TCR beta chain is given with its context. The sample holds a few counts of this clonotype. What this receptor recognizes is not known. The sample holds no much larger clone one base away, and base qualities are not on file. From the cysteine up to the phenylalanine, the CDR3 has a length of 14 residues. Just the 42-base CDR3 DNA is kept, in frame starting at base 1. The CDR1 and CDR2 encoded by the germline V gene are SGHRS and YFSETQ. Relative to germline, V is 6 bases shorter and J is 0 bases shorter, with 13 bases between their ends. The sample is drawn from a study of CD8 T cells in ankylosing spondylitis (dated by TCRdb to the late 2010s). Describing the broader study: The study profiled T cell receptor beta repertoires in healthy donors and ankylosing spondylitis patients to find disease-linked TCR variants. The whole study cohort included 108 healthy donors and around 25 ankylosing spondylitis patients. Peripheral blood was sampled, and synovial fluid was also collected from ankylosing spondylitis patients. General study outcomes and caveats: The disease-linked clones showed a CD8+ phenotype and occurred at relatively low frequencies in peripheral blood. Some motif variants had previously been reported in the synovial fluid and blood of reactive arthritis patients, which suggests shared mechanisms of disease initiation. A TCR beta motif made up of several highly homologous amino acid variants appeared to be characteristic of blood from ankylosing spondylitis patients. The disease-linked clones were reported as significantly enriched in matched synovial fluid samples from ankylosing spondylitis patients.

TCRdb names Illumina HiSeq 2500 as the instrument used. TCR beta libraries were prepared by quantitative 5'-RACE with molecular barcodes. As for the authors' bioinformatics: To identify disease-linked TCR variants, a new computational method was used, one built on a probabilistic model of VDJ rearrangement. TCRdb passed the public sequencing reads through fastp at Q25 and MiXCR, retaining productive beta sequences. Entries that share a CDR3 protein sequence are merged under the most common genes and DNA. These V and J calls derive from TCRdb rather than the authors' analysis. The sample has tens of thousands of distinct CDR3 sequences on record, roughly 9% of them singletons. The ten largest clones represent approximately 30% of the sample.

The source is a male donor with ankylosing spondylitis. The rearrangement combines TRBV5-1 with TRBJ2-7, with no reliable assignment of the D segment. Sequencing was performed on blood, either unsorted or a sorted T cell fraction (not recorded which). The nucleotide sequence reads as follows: TGCGCCAGCACCCCTGAACGGGTCTCCTACGAGCAGTACTTC. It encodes CASTPERVSYEQYF.